The present entry profiles one T cell receptor delta chain with its context. Being one base from a much bigger clone, this may be a read error. TCRdb reprocessed the multiplex PCR reads through CATT. The profile shows roughly 93,000 delta-chain clones, 0.98% of them singletons. Per germline, CDR1 TSWWSYY and CDR2 QGS. The CDR3 has 20 residues. This specimen comes from a study of γδ T cells in repeated Plasmodium falciparum infection. Flow sorting of PBMC yielded separate Vgamma9/Vdelta2+ and Vdelta2-negative gammadelta T cell populations for bulk repertoire analysis. The chain joins TRDV1 to TRDJ1; tentative D call: TRDD2 (5 bases). TCRdb supplies no J gene; here it was assigned by aligning the nucleotide sequence to germline. Sequencing was performed on gamma-delta T cells from blood. The clonotype was recovered from a pool of human donors (malaria-infected and uninfected, not separated). This chain's CDR3 is CALEELPTPLPSAYTDKLIF. The CDR3 DNA follows: TGTGCTCTTGAGGAACTACCTACCCCTTTGCCTTCGGCCTACACCGATAAACTCATCTTT.